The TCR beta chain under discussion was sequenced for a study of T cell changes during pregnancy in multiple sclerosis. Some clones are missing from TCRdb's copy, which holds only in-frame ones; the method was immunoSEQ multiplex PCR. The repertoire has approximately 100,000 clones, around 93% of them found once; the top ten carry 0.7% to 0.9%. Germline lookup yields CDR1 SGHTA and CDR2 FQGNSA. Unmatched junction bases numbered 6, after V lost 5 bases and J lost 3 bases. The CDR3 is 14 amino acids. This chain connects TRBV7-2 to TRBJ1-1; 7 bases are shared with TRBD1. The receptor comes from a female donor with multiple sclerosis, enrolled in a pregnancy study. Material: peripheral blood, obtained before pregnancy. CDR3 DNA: TGTGCCAGCAGCCCCAGAACAGGGGACACTGAAGCTTTCTTT. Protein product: CASSPRTGDTEAFF. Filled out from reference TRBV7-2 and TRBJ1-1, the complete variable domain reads GAGVSQSPSNKVTEKGKDVELRCDPISGHTALYWYRQSLGQGLEFLIYFQGNSAPDKSGLPSDRFSAERTGGSVSTLTIQRTQQEDSAVYLCASSPRTGDTEAFFGQGTRLTVV.